The text below deals with one TCR beta chain. This specimen comes from a study of blood T cell repertoires in COVID-19. At the level of the study: Both acute and convalescent COVID-19 samples were obtained from the United States, Italy and Spain. PBMCs, B-cell-depleted T cells, or T cells provided the cDNA or gDNA that made up the material.

In the original processing: It was from reference gene primer amplification that nucleated cell counts were estimated. Repertoires were generated with immunoSEQ multiplex PCR, while TCRdb's copy carries only in-frame clones and drops some. Clone size and the V and J calls come from that table; the DNA yielded D and trimming. The sample has about 130,000 clones, about four fifths seen once; the top ten hold approximately 17%. Germline loops: CDR1 LGHNA, CDR2 YSLEER. The V and J ends lost 1 base and 7 bases, in that order; junction bases with no gene match: 11. This CDR3 contains 17 residues. Specimen: peripheral blood. The TCR comes from a man aged 25 to 40 with COVID-19, enrolled during active disease. The chain recombines TRBV4-3 with TRBJ2-1, with 9 bases aligning to TRBD2. This chain's CDR3 is CASSQGLSGGPENEQFF. CDR3 bases: TGCGCCAGCAGCCAAGGTCTGAGCGGGGGGCCGGAGAATGAGCAGTTCTTC.